This TCR beta chain was profiled in a study of radiotherapy plus CTLA-4 blockade in lung cancer. This clone occurred a few times. CDR3 length: 10 residues. V was trimmed by 5 bases and J by 6 bases, leaving 6 bases between them. Germline-derived CDR1 and CDR2 are DFQATT and SNEGSKA (reference sequence). Libraries were prepared by immunoSEQ multiplex PCR; TCRdb keeps only in-frame clonotypes and omits some of them. The sample shows around 99,000 clones, about 90% of them seen only once. The chain uses TRBV20-1 and TRBJ2-3, with D unclear. This receptor was taken from a human donor with non-small cell lung cancer that progressed on radiotherapy plus ipilimumab. The material sequenced was peripheral blood, taken from a patient treated with radiotherapy plus ipilimumab. CDR3 in DNA: TGCAGTGCTCTTAGGGATACGCAGTATTTT. It codes for CSALRDTQYF.